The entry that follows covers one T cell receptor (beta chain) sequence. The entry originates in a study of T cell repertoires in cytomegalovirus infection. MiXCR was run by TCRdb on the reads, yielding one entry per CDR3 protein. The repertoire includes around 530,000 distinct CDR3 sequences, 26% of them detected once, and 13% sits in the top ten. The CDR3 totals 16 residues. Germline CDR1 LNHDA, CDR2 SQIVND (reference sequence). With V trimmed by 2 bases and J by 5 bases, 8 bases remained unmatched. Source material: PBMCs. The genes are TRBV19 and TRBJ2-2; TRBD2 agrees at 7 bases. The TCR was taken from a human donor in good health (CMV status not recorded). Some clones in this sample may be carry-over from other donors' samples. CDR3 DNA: TGTGCCAGTAGTATACTCGGGCAGGGAGGGACCGGGGAGCTGTTTTTT. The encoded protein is CASSILGQGGTGELFF.